This TCR beta chain is drawn from a study of human T cells and chemical hapten exposure. Study-wide points: Given that the donors had alopecia, their immune response may differ from that seen in healthy people.

The table lists this clonotype with many counts. The antigen is undetermined. This sample's time point: patch test 1, 2 weeks after DPC sensitization. The treatment here: therapeutic diphenylcyclopropenone sensitization with weekly scalp DPC. Blood collection took place prior to placing each patch test. Total RNA extraction was carried out from unfractionated whole blood. A single record per CDR3 protein comes from TCRdb applying MiXCR to the RACE reads. The data contain about 82,000 distinct CDR3 sequences, approximately 11% of them singletons. Here the sequenced sample was whole blood, taken in connection with sensitization to the hapten diphenylcyclopropenone (DPC). This receptor was taken from a woman aged 45 to 65 with alopecia areata. Some clones in this sample may be carry-over from other donors' samples.

The CDR3 is CASSQTSGAELAKNIQYF. The CDR3 DNA is TGTGCCAGCTCGCAGACTAGCGGAGCCGAACTAGCCAAAAACATTCAGTACTTC. V gene TRBV18 combines with J gene TRBJ2-4, with 9 bases identical to TRBD2. Germline V CDR1 and CDR2: KGHSH, LQKENI. CDR3 size: 18 residues. V gave up 6 bases and J gave up 0 bases; unmatched junction bases: 12. Looking up the rest from reference TRBV18 and TRBJ2-4 gives the full variable domain: NAGVMQNPRHLVRRRGQEARLRCSPMKGHSHVYWYRQLPEEGLKFMVYLQKENIIDESGMPKERFSAEFPKEGPSILRIQQVVRGDSAAYFCASSQTSGAELAKNIQYFGAGTRLSVL.